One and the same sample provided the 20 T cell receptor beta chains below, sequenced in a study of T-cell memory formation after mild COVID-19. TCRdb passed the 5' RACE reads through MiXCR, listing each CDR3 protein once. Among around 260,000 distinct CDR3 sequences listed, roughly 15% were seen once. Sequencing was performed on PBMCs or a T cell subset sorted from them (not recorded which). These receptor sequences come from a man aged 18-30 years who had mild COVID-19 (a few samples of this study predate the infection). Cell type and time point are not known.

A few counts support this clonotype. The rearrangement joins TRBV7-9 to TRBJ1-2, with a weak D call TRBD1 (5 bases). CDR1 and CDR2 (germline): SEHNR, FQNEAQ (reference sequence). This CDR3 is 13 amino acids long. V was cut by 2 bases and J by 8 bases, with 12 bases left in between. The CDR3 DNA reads TGTGCCAGCAGCTTAATGACGGGACTAGGCTACACCTTC. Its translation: CASSLMTGLGYTF.

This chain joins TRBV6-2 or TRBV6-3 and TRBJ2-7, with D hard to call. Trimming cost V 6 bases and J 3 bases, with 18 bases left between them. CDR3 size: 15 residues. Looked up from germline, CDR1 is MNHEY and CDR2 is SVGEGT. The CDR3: CASRPLKKTLYEQYF. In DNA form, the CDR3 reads TGTGCCAGCAGACCGCTGAAAAAAACACTCTACGAGCAGTACTTC.

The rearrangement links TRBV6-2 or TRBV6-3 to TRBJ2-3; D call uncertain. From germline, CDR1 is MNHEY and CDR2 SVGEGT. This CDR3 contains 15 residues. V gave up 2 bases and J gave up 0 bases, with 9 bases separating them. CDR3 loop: CASSYGGASTDTQYF. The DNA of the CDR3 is TGTGCCAGCAGTTACGGCGGTGCTAGCACAGATACGCAGTATTTT.

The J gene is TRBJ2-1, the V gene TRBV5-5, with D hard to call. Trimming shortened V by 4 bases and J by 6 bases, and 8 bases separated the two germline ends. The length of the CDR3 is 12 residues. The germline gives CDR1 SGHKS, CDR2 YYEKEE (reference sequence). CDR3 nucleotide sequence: TGTGCCAGCAGCCACGACCCCAATGAGCAGTTCTTC. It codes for CASSHDPNEQFF.

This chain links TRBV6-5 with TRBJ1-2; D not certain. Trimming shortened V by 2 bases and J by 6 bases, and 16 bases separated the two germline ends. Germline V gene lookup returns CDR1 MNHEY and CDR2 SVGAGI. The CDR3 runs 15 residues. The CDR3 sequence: CASSYTYGDRDGYTF. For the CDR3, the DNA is TGTGCCAGCAGTTACACTTATGGGGATAGAGATGGCTACACCTTC.

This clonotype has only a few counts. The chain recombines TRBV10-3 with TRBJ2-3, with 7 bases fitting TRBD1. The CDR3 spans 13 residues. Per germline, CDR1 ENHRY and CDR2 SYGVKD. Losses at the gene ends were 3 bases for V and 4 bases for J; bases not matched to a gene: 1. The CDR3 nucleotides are TGTGCCATCAGTGATACAGGGGCAGATACGCAGTATTTT. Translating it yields CAISDTGADTQYF.

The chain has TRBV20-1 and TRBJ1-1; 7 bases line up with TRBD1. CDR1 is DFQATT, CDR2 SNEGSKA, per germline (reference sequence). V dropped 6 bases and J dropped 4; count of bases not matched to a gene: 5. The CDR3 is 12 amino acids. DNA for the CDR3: TGCAGTGCAAGACAGGGTCCCACTGAAGCTTTCTTT. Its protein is CSARQGPTEAFF.

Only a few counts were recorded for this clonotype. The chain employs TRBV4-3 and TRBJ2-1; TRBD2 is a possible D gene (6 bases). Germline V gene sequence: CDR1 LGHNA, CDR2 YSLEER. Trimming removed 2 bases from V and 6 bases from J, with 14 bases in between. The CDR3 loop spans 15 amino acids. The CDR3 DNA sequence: TGCGCCAGCAGCCAAAGAAACGGGGGAACCAATGAGCAGTTCTTC. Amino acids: CASSQRNGGTNEQFF.

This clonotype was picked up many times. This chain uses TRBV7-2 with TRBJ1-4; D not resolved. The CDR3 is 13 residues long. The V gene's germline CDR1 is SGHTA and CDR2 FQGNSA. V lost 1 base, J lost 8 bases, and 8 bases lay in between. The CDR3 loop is CASSLVVGEKLFF. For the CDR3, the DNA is TGTGCCAGCAGCTTAGTTGTAGGGGAAAAACTGTTTTTT.

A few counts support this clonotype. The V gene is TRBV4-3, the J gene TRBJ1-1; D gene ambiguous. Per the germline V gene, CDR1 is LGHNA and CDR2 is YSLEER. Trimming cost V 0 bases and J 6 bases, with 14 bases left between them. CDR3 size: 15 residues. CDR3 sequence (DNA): TGCGCCAGCAGCCAAGATACGGTGAGGCTTTCTGAAGCTTTCTTT. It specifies CASSQDTVRLSEAFF.

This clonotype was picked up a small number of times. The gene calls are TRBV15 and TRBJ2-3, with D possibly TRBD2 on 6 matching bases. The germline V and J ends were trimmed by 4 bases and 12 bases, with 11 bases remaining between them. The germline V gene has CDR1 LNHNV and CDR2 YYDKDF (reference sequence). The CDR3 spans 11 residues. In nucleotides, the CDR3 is TGTGCCACCAGCAACCGGGACTCACAGTATTTT. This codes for CATSNRDSQYF.

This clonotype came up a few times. In nucleotides, the CDR3 is TGCAGTGCCACCCAACGGGAGCTCACAGATACGCAGTATTTT. This translates into CSATQRELTDTQYF. The rearrangement uses TRBV20-1 and TRBJ2-3, with D possibly being TRBD2 (6 bases). The V gene lost 6 bases and the J gene lost 2 bases, with 15 bases spanning the gap. Germline V gene data show CDR1 as DFQATT and CDR2 as SNEGSKA (reference sequence). The CDR3 contains 14 residues.

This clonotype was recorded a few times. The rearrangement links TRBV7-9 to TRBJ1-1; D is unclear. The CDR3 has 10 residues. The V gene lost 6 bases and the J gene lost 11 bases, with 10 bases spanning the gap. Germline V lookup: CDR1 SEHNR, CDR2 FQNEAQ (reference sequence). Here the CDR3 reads CASSTGRAFF. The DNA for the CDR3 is TGTGCCAGCAGTACTGGACGGGCTTTCTTT.

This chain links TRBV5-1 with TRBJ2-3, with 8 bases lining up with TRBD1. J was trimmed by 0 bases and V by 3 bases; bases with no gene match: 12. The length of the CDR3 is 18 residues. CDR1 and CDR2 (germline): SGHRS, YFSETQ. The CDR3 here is CASSYGQGTPASTDTQYF. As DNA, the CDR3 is TGCGCCAGCAGCTACGGACAGGGAACTCCTGCTAGCACAGATACGCAGTATTTT.

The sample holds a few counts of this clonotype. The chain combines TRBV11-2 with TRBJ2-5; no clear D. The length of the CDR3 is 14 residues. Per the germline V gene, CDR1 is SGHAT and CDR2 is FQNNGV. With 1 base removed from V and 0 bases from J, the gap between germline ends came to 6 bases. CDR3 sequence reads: CASSLVTHQETQYF. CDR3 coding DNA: TGTGCCAGCAGCTTAGTTACACACCAAGAGACCCAGTACTTC.

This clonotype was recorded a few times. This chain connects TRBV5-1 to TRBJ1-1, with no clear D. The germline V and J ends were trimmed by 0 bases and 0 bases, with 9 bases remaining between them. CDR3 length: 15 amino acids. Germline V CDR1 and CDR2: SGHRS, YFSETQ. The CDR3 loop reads CASSLEAKLNTEAFF. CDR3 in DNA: TGCGCCAGCAGCTTGGAGGCAAAGTTGAACACTGAAGCTTTCTTT.

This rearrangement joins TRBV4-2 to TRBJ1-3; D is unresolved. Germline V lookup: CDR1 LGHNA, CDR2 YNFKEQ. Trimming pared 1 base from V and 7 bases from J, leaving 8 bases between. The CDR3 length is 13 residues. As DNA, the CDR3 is TGTGCCAGCAGCCAAGTGTCCGTCAACACCATATATTTT. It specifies CASSQVSVNTIYF.

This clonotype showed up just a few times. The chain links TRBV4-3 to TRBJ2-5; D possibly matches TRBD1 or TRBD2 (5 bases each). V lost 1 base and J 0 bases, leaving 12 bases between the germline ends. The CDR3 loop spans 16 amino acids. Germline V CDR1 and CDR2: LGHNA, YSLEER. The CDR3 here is CASSQGYRGYQETQYF. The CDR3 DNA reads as TGCGCCAGCAGCCAAGGTTACCGGGGCTACCAAGAGACCCAGTACTTC.

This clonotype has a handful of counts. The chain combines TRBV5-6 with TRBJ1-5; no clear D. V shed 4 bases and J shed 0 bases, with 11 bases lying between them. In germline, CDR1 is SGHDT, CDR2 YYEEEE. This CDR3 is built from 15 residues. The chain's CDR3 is CASSVKSYSNQPQHF. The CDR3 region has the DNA TGTGCCAGCAGCGTCAAGAGTTATAGCAATCAGCCCCAGCATTTT.

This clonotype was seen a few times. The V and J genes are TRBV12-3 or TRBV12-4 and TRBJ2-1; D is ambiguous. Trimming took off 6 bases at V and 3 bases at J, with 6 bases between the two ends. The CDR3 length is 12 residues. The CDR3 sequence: CASRQSYNEQFF. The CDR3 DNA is TGTGCCAGCAGGCAGAGCTACAATGAGCAGTTCTTC.